The 25 T cell receptor beta chains below come from one sample, sequenced in a study of blood T cell repertoires in COVID-19. TCRdb's table, derived via immunoSEQ multiplex PCR, lists solely in-frame clones and lacks some. Seen here are over 150,000 clones, more than 75% observed once, and the top ten hold approximately 12%. Sequencing was performed on peripheral blood. Receptors originate from a woman between 65 and 79 years old with COVID-19, enrolled during active disease.

The genes are TRBV3-1 (or the pseudogene TRBV3-2) and TRBJ2-4; 7 nucleotides agree with TRBD2. CDR3 length: 15 residues. CDR1 and CDR2 (germline): LGHDT, YNNKEL (reference sequence). V shed 1 base, J shed 6 bases, and the junction held 6 bases outside the gene matches. The CDR3 nucleotides read TGTGCCAGCAGCCAAGCTGGGGGGAGGGGAAACATTCAGTACTTC. It codes for CASSQAGGRGNIQYF.

This clone showed up just once. The gene calls are TRBV28 and TRBJ1-5; a weak D match, TRBD1 (5 bases). Germline CDR1 MDHEN, CDR2 SYDVKM. The CDR3 loop spans 16 amino acids. Trimming left V 2 bases short and J 0 bases short, with 11 bases between. Here the CDR3 reads CASSLAGQTSNQPQHF. The CDR3 nucleotides are TGTGCCAGCAGTTTAGCGGGGCAAACTAGCAATCAGCCCCAGCATTTT.

J is TRBJ1-1 and V is TRBV11-2; D may be TRBD1 (6 bases). The CDR3 runs 14 residues. Germline V gives CDR1 SGHAT, CDR2 FQNNGV. The germline V and J ends were trimmed by 4 bases and 1 base, with 10 bases remaining between them. This CDR3 reads CASSSLDRNTEAFF. In DNA form, the CDR3 reads TGTGCCAGCAGCTCCCTGGACAGGAACACTGAAGCTTTCTTT.

V gene TRBV28 combines with J gene TRBJ2-4; 7 nucleotides align to TRBD1. With 6 bases clipped from V and 8 bases from J, the junction kept 10 bases outside the gene matches. CDR1 is MDHEN and CDR2 is SYDVKM in the germline V gene. The CDR3 spans 14 residues. CDR3 amino acids: CASRTQGLRDIQYF. As DNA, the CDR3 is TGTGCCAGCAGGACACAGGGGTTGAGGGACATTCAGTACTTC.

The chain has TRBV30 and TRBJ2-2, with D possibly TRBD1 on 6 matching bases. Germline lookup yields CDR1 GTSNPN and CDR2 SVGIG (reference sequence). There are 17 residues in the CDR3. V was trimmed by 1 base and J by 2 bases, leaving 17 bases between them. The CDR3 sequence is CAWSARLDSQNTGELFF. CDR3 DNA: TGTGCCTGGAGTGCCCGGTTGGACAGCCAAAACACCGGGGAGCTGTTTTTT. The variable domain in full, with the rest retrieved from reference TRBV30 and TRBJ2-2, is SQTIHQWPATLVQPVGSPLSLECTVEGTSNPNLYWYRQAAGRGLQLLFYSVGIGQISSEVPQNLSASRPQDRQFILSSKKLLLSDSGFYLCAWSARLDSQNTGELFFGEGSRLTVL.

The chain recombines TRBV30 with TRBJ1-5, with TRBD1 identical over 11 bases. The CDR3 has 17 amino acids. Looked up from germline, CDR1 is GTSNPN and CDR2 is SVGIG (reference sequence). V trimming: 3 bases; J trimming: 0 bases; junction bases outside the gene matches: 7. The CDR3 loop is CAWSEGTGGVSNQPQHF. Written as DNA, the CDR3 is TGTGCCTGGAGCGAGGGGACAGGGGGTGTTAGCAATCAGCCCCAGCATTTT.

The V and J genes are TRBV5-6 and TRBJ1-4; D gene unclear. V lost 0 bases and J 8 bases, leaving 11 bases between the germline ends. The germline CDR1 and CDR2 sequences are SGHDT and YYEEEE. The CDR3 runs 14 residues. The CDR3 spells CASSLGHSGEKLFF. Written as DNA, the CDR3 is TGTGCCAGCAGCTTGGGGCATTCGGGAGAAAAACTGTTTTTT.

This CDR3 reads CASSQRGRLAGGGNEQFF. In DNA, the CDR3 is TGTGCCAGCAGCCAAAGAGGGAGGCTAGCGGGAGGGGGGAATGAGCAGTTCTTC. This chain links TRBV3-1 (or the pseudogene TRBV3-2) with TRBJ2-1; 12 nucleotides line up with TRBD2. CDR1 LGHDT and CDR2 YNNKEL come from the germline V gene (reference sequence). The CDR3 extends over 18 amino acids. Trimming removed 2 bases from V and 7 bases from J; junction bases left unmatched: 12.

This clone was seen only once. The rearrangement links TRBV25-1 to TRBJ2-7, with 11 bases lining up with TRBD2. The V gene's germline CDR1 is MGHDK and CDR2 SYGVNS. V was clipped by 8 bases and J by 4 bases; unmatched bases: 7. The CDR3 has 14 amino acids. The CDR3 is CASAVAGGMYEQYF. The CDR3 region has the DNA TGTGCCAGCGCAGTAGCGGGAGGGATGTACGAGCAGTACTTC.

The chain has TRBV10-3 and TRBJ1-6, with D unresolved. CDR1 and CDR2 (germline): ENHRY, SYGVKD. The CDR3 loop spans 15 amino acids. Trimming left V 2 bases short and J 1 base short, with 6 bases between. The CDR3 loop reads CAISEARSYNSPLHF. The CDR3 DNA is TGTGCCATCAGTGAGGCGAGGTCCTATAATTCACCCCTCCACTTT.

V gene TRBV11-3 combines with J gene TRBJ1-4; D gene unclear. The CDR3 spans 14 residues. Deletions cut 4 bases from V and 4 bases from J, with 10 bases between. The germline V gene encodes CDR1 SGHNT and CDR2 YENEEA. CDR3 DNA: TGTGCCAGCAGCTCCGGACTGATTAATGAAAAACTGTTTTTT. As protein: CASSSGLINEKLFF.

V is TRBV7-6 and J is TRBJ2-5; 9 positions agree with TRBD1. The germline gives CDR1 SGHVS, CDR2 FNYEAQ. This CDR3 has 15 amino acids. V dropped 4 bases and J dropped 6; count of bases not matched to a gene: 9. CDR3 nucleotides: TGTGCCAGCAGCTCTGCCCCGGGACAGGGAAAGACCCAGTACTTC. It is translated as CASSSAPGQGKTQYF.

The chain links TRBV7-9 to TRBJ2-5; 11 bases map to TRBD2. Germline-derived CDR1 and CDR2 are SEHNR and FQNEAQ (reference sequence). This CDR3 spans 13 amino acids. V gave up 9 bases and J gave up 4 bases; unmatched junction bases: 4. CDR3 nucleotide sequence: TGTGCCAGTAGCGGGAGGGACGGAGAGACCCAGTACTTC. Its protein product is CASSGRDGETQYF.

The count of this clone is one. V gene TRBV12-5 combines with J gene TRBJ2-2; 9 nucleotides agree with TRBD2. Germline values: CDR1 LGHNT, CDR2 FRNRAP. The CDR3 spans 15 residues. After removal of 7 bases from V and 0 bases from J, the junction contained 3 bases not matched to a gene. DNA of the CDR3: TGTGCTAGTGTCCCTAGCGGGGCGAACACCGGGGAGCTGTTTTTT. Translated: CASVPSGANTGELFF.

This clone was recorded only once. J is TRBJ1-1 and V is TRBV24-1; no reliable D call. Germline CDR1 and CDR2: KGHDR and SFDVKD. The CDR3 length is 13 residues. Trimming removed 5 bases from V and 5 bases from J, with 11 bases in between. The DNA of the CDR3 is TGTGCCACCAGTGTGGGAAGCGGGACTGAAGCTTTCTTT. Translated: CATSVGSGTEAFF.

There are a few counts of this clone. This chain joins TRBV7-2 and TRBJ2-2; 7 nucleotides align to TRBD2. The CDR3 is made up of 16 amino acids. Germline-derived CDR1 and CDR2 are SGHTA and FQGNSA. J was trimmed by 1 base and V by 5 bases; bases with no gene match: 7. CDR3 nucleotide sequence: TGTGCCAGCAGCACCGGGACTACTTTGAACACCGGGGAGCTGTTTTTT. Protein: CASSTGTTLNTGELFF.

The chain uses TRBV7-9 and TRBJ1-4; a possible D gene is TRBD1 (6 bases). Trimming removed 5 bases at V and 0 bases at J, with 13 bases between. The CDR3 sequence is 16 residues long. Germline CDR1 and CDR2: SEHNR and FQNEAQ (reference sequence). For the CDR3, the DNA is TGTGCCAGCAGCCCGGACAGCCCGTCAACTAATGAAAAACTGTTTTTT. It codes for CASSPDSPSTNEKLFF.

DNA of the CDR3: TGTGCCAGCAGAAGGACAGGGGGCGCGCCCCTCCACTTT. It encodes CASRRTGGAPLHF. The V and J genes are TRBV12-3 or TRBV12-4 and TRBJ1-6; 11 bases fit TRBD1. This CDR3 has 13 amino acids. Trimming took 6 bases from V and 13 from J; bases not matched to a gene: 5.

V gene TRBV28 combines with J gene TRBJ1-2; 11 bases match TRBD1. The length of the CDR3 is 15 residues. V gave up 8 bases and J gave up 3 bases; unmatched junction bases: 8. Germline V gives CDR1 MDHEN, CDR2 SYDVKM. The CDR3 is CASHEGTGGHYGYTF. As DNA, the CDR3 is TGTGCCAGCCACGAGGGGACAGGGGGACACTATGGCTACACCTTC.

The chain carries TRBV11-3 and TRBJ2-2, with a possible D match to TRBD2 (6 bases). In germline, CDR1 is SGHNT, CDR2 YENEEA. Trimming left V 3 bases short and J 7 bases short, with 12 bases between. This CDR3 has 14 amino acids. CDR3 sequence (DNA): TGTGCCAGCAGCTTTGGGAGGAGCATCGGGGAGCTGTTTTTT. Protein sequence: CASSFGRSIGELFF.

The chain joins TRBV10-3 to TRBJ2-3; D gene uncertain. The CDR3 covers 10 residues. Germline CDR1 and CDR2: ENHRY and SYGVKD. V was shortened by 11 bases and J by 4 bases, with 7 bases between the two germline ends. The CDR3 DNA sequence: TGTGCCCCCCATCCAGATACGCAGTATTTT. This sequence encodes CAPHPDTQYF.

The genes are TRBV11-3 and TRBJ2-5; 7 positions agree with TRBD1. Germline V lookup: CDR1 SGHNT, CDR2 YENEEA. V lost 7 bases and J lost 5; bases outside the gene matches: 10. The CDR3 has 14 amino acids. In DNA form, the CDR3 reads TGTGCCAGCACCTACAGGGGTGGAGAGGAGACCCAGTACTTC. Its translation is CASTYRGGEETQYF.

This chain joins TRBV5-1 and TRBJ2-5; 10 bases fit TRBD2. The V gene's germline CDR1 is SGHRS and CDR2 YFSETQ. With V trimmed by 0 bases and J by 1 base, 6 bases remained unmatched. The CDR3 is 17 amino acids. The CDR3 nucleotides read TGCGCCAGCAGCTTGGTCGCTAGCGGGAGAGGCCAAGAGACCCAGTACTTC. Translating gives CASSLVASGRGQETQYF.

V gene TRBV4-2 combines with J gene TRBJ2-6; D may be TRBD1 (6 bases). V lost 1 base to trimming and J lost 2 bases, with 18 bases between them. The germline V gene has CDR1 LGHNA and CDR2 YNFKEQ. CDR3 length equals 19 residues. The CDR3 region has the DNA TGTGCCAGCAGCCAAGTAGCATTTTCGTCAGGGGCTGGGGCCAACGTCCTGACTTTC. The encoded protein is CASSQVAFSSGAGANVLTF.

The gene calls are TRBV23-1 and TRBJ1-2, with 9 positions matching TRBD1. TRBV23-1 is treated as an ORF (open reading frame) with a function not yet certain. V dropped 7 bases and J dropped 7; count of bases not matched to a gene: 7. The CDR3 contains 13 residues. The CDR3 spells CASNRQGDFGYTF. As DNA, the CDR3 is TGCGCCAGCAACCGACAGGGGGACTTTGGCTACACCTTC.